This T cell receptor beta chain was recovered during a study of blood T cell repertoires in COVID-19. Trimming pared 4 bases from V and 1 base from J, leaving 13 bases between. CDR1 MGHRA and CDR2 YSYEKL come from the germline V gene. CDR3 size: 15 residues. This table comes from immunoSEQ multiplex PCR, and its TCRdb copy is limited to in-frame clones, with some not included. The table records 150,000 to 200,000 clones, under 80% of them present only once. This chain joins TRBV4-1 and TRBJ1-1, with D unresolved. The receptor was derived from a woman aged 50 to 60 with acute COVID-19. Sequencing was done on a sample of PBMCs or T cells enriched from blood (not recorded which). CDR3 bases: TGCGCCAGCAGCCCCGAGGGCGGCGGGAACACTGAAGCTTTCTTT. Its translation: CASSPEGGGNTEAFF.